This T cell receptor beta chain was identified during a study of blood T cell repertoires in COVID-19. Study-wide context: Acute and convalescent COVID-19 specimens originated in the United States, Italy and Spain. PBMCs, B-cell-depleted T cells, or T cells provided the cDNA or gDNA that made up the material.

Seattle's enrolled individuals joined amid active infection and were then monitored longitudinally. Under the authors' procedure: Researchers report that nucleated cell counts were estimated from reference gene primer amplification. Sequencing used immunoSEQ multiplex PCR; TCRdb keeps in-frame clones, though not all of them. The V and J calls and clone size were taken over from that table, and D and trimming were inferred from the DNA. The sample has around 120,000 clones, more than 75% seen once. CDR3 length equals 18 residues. The germline gives CDR1 KGHDR, CDR2 SFDVKD. The J segment lost 4 bases and the V segment lost 3 bases, leaving 9 bases of the junction unmatched.

The rearrangement joins TRBV24-1 to TRBJ2-7, with 15 bases lining up with TRBD2. The sequencing sample was made of peripheral blood. The sequence derives from a man between 60 and 75 years old with COVID-19, enrolled during active disease. The CDR3 DNA follows: TGTGCCACCAGTGATGGACTAGCGGGAGGGCCGTTGGAGTACGAGCAGTACTTC. Its protein product is CATSDGLAGGPLEYEQYF.